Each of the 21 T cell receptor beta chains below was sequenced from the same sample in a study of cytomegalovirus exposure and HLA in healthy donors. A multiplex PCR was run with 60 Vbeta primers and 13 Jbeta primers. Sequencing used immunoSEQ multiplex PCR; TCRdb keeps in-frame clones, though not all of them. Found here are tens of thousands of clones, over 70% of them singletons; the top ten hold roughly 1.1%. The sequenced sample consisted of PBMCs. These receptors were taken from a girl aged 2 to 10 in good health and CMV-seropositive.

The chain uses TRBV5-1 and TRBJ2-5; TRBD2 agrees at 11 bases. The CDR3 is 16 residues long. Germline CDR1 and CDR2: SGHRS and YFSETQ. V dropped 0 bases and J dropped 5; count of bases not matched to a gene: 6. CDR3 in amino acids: CASSLEPTSGAETQYF. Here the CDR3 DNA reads TGCGCCAGCAGCTTGGAGCCGACTAGCGGGGCTGAGACCCAGTACTTC. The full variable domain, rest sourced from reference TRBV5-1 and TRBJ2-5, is KAGVTQTPRYLIKTRGQQVTLSCSPISGHRSVSWYQQTPGQGLQFLFEYFSETQRNKGNFPGRFSGRQFSNSRSEMNVSTLELGDSALYLCASSLEPTSGAETQYFGPGTRLLVL.

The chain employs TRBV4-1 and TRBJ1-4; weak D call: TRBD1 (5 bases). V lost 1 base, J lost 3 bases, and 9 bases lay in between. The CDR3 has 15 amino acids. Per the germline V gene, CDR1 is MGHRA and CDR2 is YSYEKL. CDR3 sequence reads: CASSQGAGPNEKLFF. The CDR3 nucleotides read TGCGCCAGCAGCCAAGGGGCGGGGCCTAATGAAAAACTGTTTTTT.

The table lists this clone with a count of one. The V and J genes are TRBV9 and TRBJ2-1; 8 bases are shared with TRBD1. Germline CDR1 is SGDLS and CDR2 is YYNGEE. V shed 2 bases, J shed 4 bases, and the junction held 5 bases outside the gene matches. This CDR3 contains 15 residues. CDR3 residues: CASSVQGASYNEQFF. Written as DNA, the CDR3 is TGTGCCAGCAGCGTCCAGGGGGCATCGTACAATGAGCAGTTCTTC. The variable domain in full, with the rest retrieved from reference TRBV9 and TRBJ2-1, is DSGVTQTPKHLITATGQRVTLRCSPRSGDLSVYWYQQSLDQGLQFLIQYYNGEERAKGNILERFSAQQFPDLHSELNLSSLELGDSALYFCASSVQGASYNEQFFGPGTRLTVL.

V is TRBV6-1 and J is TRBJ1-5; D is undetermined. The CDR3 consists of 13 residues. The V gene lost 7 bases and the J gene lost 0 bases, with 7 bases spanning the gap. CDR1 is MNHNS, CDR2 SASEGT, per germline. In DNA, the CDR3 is TGTGCCAGCACTCTCTATAGCAATCAGCCCCAGCATTTT. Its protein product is CASTLYSNQPQHF.

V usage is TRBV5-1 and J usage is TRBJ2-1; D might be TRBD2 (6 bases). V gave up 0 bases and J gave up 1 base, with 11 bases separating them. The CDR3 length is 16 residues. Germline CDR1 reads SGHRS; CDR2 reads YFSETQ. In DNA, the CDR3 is TGCGCCAGCAGCTTGGAGCACGGGACTTCCTACAATGAGCAGTTCTTC. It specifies CASSLEHGTSYNEQFF.

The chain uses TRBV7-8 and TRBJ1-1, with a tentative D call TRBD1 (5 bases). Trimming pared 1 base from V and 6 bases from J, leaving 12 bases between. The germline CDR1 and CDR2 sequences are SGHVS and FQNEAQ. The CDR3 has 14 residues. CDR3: CASSLGGWKAEAFF. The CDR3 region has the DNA TGTGCCAGCAGCTTAGGGGGCTGGAAGGCTGAAGCTTTCTTT. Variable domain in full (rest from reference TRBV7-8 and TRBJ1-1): GAGVSQSPRYKVAKRGQDVALRCDPISGHVSLFWYQQALGQGPEFLTYFQNEAQLDKSGLPSDRFFAERPEGSVSTLKIQRTQQEDSAVYLCASSLGGWKAEAFFGQGTRLTVV.

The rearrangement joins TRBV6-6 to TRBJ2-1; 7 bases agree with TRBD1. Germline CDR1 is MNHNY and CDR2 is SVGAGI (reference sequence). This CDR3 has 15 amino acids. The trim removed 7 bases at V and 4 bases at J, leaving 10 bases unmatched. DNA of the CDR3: TGTGCCAGCACAATGAGGCCAGGGGGTTACAATGAGCAGTTCTTC. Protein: CASTMRPGGYNEQFF.

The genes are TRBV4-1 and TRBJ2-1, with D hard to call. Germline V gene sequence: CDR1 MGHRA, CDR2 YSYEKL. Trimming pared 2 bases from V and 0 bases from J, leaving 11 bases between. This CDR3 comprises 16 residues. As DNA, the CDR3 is TGCGCCAGCAGCCAAATAAGCCCCGGCTCCTACAATGAGCAGTTCTTC. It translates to CASSQISPGSYNEQFF.

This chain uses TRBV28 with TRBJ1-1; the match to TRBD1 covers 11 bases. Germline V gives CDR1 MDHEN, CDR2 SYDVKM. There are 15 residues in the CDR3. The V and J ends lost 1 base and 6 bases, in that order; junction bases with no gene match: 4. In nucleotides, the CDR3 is TGTGCCAGCAGTTTATCGGGACAGGGGGTTTCTGAAGCTTTCTTT. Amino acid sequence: CASSLSGQGVSEAFF. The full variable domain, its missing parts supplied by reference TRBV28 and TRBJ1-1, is DVKVTQSSRYLVKRTGEKVFLECVQDMDHENMFWYRQDPGLGLRLIYFSYDVKMKEKGDIPEGYSVSREKKERFSLILESASTNQTSMYLCASSLSGQGVSEAFFGQGTRLTVV.

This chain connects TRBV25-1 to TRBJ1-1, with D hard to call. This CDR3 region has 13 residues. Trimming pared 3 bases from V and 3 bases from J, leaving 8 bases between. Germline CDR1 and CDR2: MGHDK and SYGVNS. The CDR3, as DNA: TGTGCCAGCAGTGACGACTGGGACACTGAAGCTTTCTTT. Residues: CASSDDWDTEAFF.

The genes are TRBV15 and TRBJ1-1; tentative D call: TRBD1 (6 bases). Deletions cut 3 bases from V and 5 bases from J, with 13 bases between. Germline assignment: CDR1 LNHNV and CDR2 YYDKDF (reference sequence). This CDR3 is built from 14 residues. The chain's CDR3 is CATSSNRDETEAFF. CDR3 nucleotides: TGTGCCACCAGCAGTAACAGGGATGAGACTGAAGCTTTCTTT.

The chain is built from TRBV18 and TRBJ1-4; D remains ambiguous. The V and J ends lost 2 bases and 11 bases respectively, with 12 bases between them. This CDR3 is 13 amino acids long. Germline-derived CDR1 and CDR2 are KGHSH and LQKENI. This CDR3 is CASSPAGSGKLFF. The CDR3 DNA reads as TGTGCCAGCTCACCAGCTGGATCGGGGAAACTGTTTTTT. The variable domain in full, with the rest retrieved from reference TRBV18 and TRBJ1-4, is NAGVMQNPRHLVRRRGQEARLRCSPMKGHSHVYWYRQLPEEGLKFMVYLQKENIIDESGMPKERFSAEFPKEGPSILRIQQVVRGDSAAYFCASSPAGSGKLFFGSGTQLSVL.

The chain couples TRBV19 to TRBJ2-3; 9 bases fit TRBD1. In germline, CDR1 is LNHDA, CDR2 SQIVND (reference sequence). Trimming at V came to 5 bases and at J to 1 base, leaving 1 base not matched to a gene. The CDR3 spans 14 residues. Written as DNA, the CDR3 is TGTGCCAGTAGTCGGACAGGGGGCACAGATACGCAGTATTTT. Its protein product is CASSRTGGTDTQYF.

CDR3 nucleotide sequence: TGTGCCAGCAGAGGACAGAACTCTGGAAACACCATATATTTT. Residues: CASRGQNSGNTIYF. This chain uses TRBV6-4 with TRBJ1-3; the D gene is possibly TRBD1 (6 bases). The V end was cut by 6 bases, the J end by 0 bases, with 9 bases between. This CDR3 has 14 amino acids. Germline V CDR1 and CDR2: MRHNA, SNTAGT.

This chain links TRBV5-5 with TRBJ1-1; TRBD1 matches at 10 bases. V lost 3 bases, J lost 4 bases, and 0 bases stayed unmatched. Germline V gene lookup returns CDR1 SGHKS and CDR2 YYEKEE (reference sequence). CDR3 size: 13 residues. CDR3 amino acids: CASSWTGGTEAFF. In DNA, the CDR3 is TGTGCCAGCAGCTGGACAGGGGGCACTGAAGCTTTCTTT.

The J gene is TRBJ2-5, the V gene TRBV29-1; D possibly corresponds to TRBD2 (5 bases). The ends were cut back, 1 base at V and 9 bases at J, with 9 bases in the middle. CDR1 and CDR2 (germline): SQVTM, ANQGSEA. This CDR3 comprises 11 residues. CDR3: CSVEARVAQYF. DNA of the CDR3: TGCAGCGTTGAAGCGAGGGTGGCCCAGTACTTC.

CDR3 region: CSVGDNRVAAEAFF. The CDR3 bases are TGCAGCGTTGGGGATAACAGGGTCGCGGCTGAAGCTTTCTTT. The rearrangement joins TRBV29-1 to TRBJ1-1; possible D gene TRBD1, 6 bases. V lost 4 bases and J 6 bases, leaving 18 bases between the germline ends. Looked up from germline, CDR1 is SQVTM and CDR2 is ANQGSEA. This CDR3 region has 14 residues.

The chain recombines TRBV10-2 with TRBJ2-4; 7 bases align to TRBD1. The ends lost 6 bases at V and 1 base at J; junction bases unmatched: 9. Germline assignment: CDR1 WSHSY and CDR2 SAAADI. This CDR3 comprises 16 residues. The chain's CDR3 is CASRPTGKVAKNIQYF. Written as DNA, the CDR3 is TGCGCCAGCAGACCGACAGGGAAAGTCGCCAAAAACATTCAGTACTTC.

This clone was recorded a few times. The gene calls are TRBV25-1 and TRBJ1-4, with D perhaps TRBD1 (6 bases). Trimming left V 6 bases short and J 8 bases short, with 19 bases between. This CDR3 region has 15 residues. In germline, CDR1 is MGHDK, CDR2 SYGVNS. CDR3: CASSDRFEDREKLFF. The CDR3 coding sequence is TGTGCCAGCAGCGACAGGTTTGAGGATCGAGAAAAACTGTTTTTT.

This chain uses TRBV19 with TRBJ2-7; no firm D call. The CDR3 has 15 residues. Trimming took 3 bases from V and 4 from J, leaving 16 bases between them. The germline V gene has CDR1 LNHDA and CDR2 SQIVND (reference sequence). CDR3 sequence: CASSIRRSLEYEQYF. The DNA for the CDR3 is TGTGCCAGTAGTATTCGACGGTCCCTAGAGTACGAGCAGTACTTC.

CDR3 protein: CASGSGQTSYEQYF. In DNA form, the CDR3 reads TGTGCCAGCGGTTCAGGACAGACCTCCTACGAGCAGTACTTC. This chain links TRBV28 with TRBJ2-7; D might be TRBD1 (6 bases). The CDR3 extends over 14 amino acids. Trimming cost V 8 bases and J 0 bases, with 14 bases left between them. Germline V gene sequence: CDR1 MDHEN, CDR2 SYDVKM.